A selection of T cell receptor beta chains follows, all from one sample in a study of cytomegalovirus exposure and HLA in healthy donors. The protocol was immunoSEQ multiplex PCR, while the TCRdb copy is restricted to in-frame clones and leaves out a portion. The data contain 150,000 to 200,000 clones, around 75% of them singletons. Sequencing used PBMCs. The receptors originated from a woman in her thirties in good health and CMV-seronegative. Each CDR3 is given with its conserved first and last residue. Fields, in order: clone size, J gene, V gene, D gene, CDR3 DNA, CDR3 protein. A D gene is named only where the DNA matches it firmly. Not all rows give a size; the values are once, few, many and, for expanded clones, a class.

-,TRBJ1-1,TRBV6-1,-,TGTGCCGAGGGGCAGGGGAATGTGAACACTGAAGCTTTCTTT,CAEGQGNVNTEAFF
-,TRBJ2-2,TRBV27,TRBD1,TGTGCCAGCAGCTACAGGGGCGGGGAGCTGTTTTTT,CASSYRGGELFF
-,TRBJ2-3,TRBV27,-,TGTGCCAGCAGTCAGACTAGGAGGGGAGATACGCAGTATTTT,CASSQTRRGDTQYF
-,TRBJ2-7,TRBV5-4,TRBD2,TGTGCCAGCAGCTTGAGCGGGAGCTCCTACGAGCAGTACTTC,CASSLSGSSYEQYF
-,TRBJ2-7,TRBV2,-,TGTGCCAGCACCAATAGCGAAGAAGCCTACGAGCAGTACTTC,CASTNSEEAYEQYF
-,TRBJ1-1,TRBV19,TRBD1,TGTGCCAGTAGTATAGATGGGGGACAGTTTGAAGCTTTCTTT,CASSIDGGQFEAFF
-,TRBJ1-2,TRBV13,-,TGTGCCAGCAGCTTATCGCCGGGGGACTATGGCTACACCTTC,CASSLSPGDYGYTF
-,TRBJ2-7,TRBV7-2,-,TGTGCCAGCAGCCTGACCGGGCTTGGGGGCCCACCCTACGAGCAGTACTTC,CASSLTGLGGPPYEQYF
few,TRBJ2-7,TRBV27,-,TGTGCCAGCAGTTTCCGTAGGACAGCAGCCTACGAGCAGTACTTC,CASSFRRTAAYEQYF
-,TRBJ1-4,TRBV4-2,-,TGTGCCAGCAGCCAGGTACAGGGAGATGAAAAACTGTTTTTT,CASSQVQGDEKLFF
few,TRBJ2-7,TRBV5-1,-,TGCGCCAGCAGCTTCTCGGGAGGGGGCAAGGCCTACGAGCAGTACTTC,CASSFSGGGKAYEQYF
few,TRBJ2-3,TRBV5-1,TRBD1,TGCGCCAGCTCGACAGGGCCTAGCACAGATACGCAGTATTTT,CASSTGPSTDTQYF
few,TRBJ2-5,TRBV7-2,TRBD2,TGTGCCAGCAGCCCCGCCGGGACTAGCGGGAGAAAGACCCAGTACTTC,CASSPAGTSGRKTQYF
-,TRBJ1-3,TRBV6-1,TRBD1,TGTGCCAGCAGGTCGCAGGGGGCTGGGGGAAACACCATATATTTT,CASRSQGAGGNTIYF
few,TRBJ2-7,TRBV29-1,-,TGCAGCGCAGCGGACTACGAGCAGTACTTC,CSAADYEQYF
-,TRBJ1-2,TRBV7-2,-,TGTGCCAGCAGTCCCAGCATGGGTGCAGGGGAGTATGGCTACACCTTC,CASSPSMGAGEYGYTF
once,TRBJ2-1,TRBV9,-,TGTGCCAGCAGCAGCGGTTACAATGAGCAGTTCTTC,CASSSGYNEQFF
-,TRBJ1-6,TRBV9,TRBD1,TGTGCCAGCAGCGTAGCGACACAGGGGTCTTCACCCCTCCACTTT,CASSVATQGSSPLHF
-,TRBJ1-2,TRBV6-1,-,TGTGCCAGCAGTCGAGGGTGGACAGCCCGGGGCTACACCTTC,CASSRGWTARGYTF
once,TRBJ2-3,TRBV19,-,TGTGCCAGTAGCCCCGGTGGGGGGTACACAGATACGCAGTATTTT,CASSPGGGYTDTQYF
-,TRBJ2-3,TRBV5-4,-,TGTGCCAGCAGCTTGGTACAGGGTGGGGCAGATACGCAGTATTTT,CASSLVQGGADTQYF
few,TRBJ1-1,TRBV18,TRBD1,TGTGCCAGCTCACAGAGACAGGGGACTGAAGCTTTCTTT,CASSQRQGTEAFF
-,TRBJ1-3,TRBV9,-,TGTGCCAGCAGCGTAGATGTGTATTCTGGAAACACCATATATTTT,CASSVDVYSGNTIYF
-,TRBJ2-1,TRBV5-1,-,TGCGCCAGCAGCTTGGGGGCGGGAAATGAGCAGTTCTTC,CASSLGAGNEQFF
-,TRBJ1-1,TRBV7-9,-,TGTGCCAGCAGCCCTAAGACTACTGAAGCTTTCTTT,CASSPKTTEAFF
-,TRBJ2-2,TRBV23-1,TRBD1,TGCGCCAGCAGTCAATCGACTACCGGGGGACAGGGCTTCACCGGGGAGCTGTTTTTT,CASSQSTTGGQGFTGELFF
-,TRBJ2-5,TRBV5-1,TRBD1,TGCGCCAGCAGTTATGAGGGGGCGGTGGAGACCCAGTACTTC,CASSYEGAVETQYF
-,TRBJ1-1,TRBV11-2,TRBD1,TGTGCCAGCAGCTTAGGGACAGGGGGGCCGATGAACACTGAAGCTTTCTTT,CASSLGTGGPMNTEAFF
-,TRBJ2-7,TRBV25-1,TRBD1,TGTGCCAGCAGTGAATCTCTAGGGACAGGGGACTTGTCCTACGAGCAGTACTTC,CASSESLGTGDLSYEQYF
once,TRBJ2-3,TRBV5-5,TRBD1,TGTGCCAGCAGGTTCGGACAGGTCAGCACAGATACGCAGTATTTT,CASRFGQVSTDTQYF
few,TRBJ2-7,TRBV18,TRBD2,TGTGCCAGCTCACCGGTCGGGGGGGCGCCCACCGAGCAGTACTTC,CASSPVGGAPTEQYF
-,TRBJ1-6,TRBV5-1,TRBD1,TGCGCCAGCAGGACAGGGGGCAAATCACCCCTCCACTTT,CASRTGGKSPLHF
-,TRBJ2-1,TRBV27,-,TGTGCCAGCAGTTTAGGGTCGGGTTACAATGAGCAGTTCTTC,CASSLGSGYNEQFF
-,TRBJ1-1,TRBV5-4,-,TGTGCCAGCAGCTTAGGACAGAGTGAAGCTTTCTTT,CASSLGQSEAFF
-,TRBJ2-1,TRBV25-1,TRBD2,TGTGCCAGCAGTGAATTATGGACTAGCGGGAGCTCCTACAATGAGCAGTTCTTC,CASSELWTSGSSYNEQFF
-,TRBJ2-1,TRBV18,-,TGTGCCAGCTCACCACCGACTAGCTACAATGAGCAGTTCTTC,CASSPPTSYNEQFF
-,TRBJ2-1,TRBV5-6,TRBD2,TGTGCCAGCAGCTTGGCAAGCGGGAGTTACAATGAGCAGTTCTTC,CASSLASGSYNEQFF
-,TRBJ2-1,TRBV5-1,TRBD2,TGCGCCAGCAGCTTGCCGGGGACTAGCGGGAGCAATGAGCAGTTCTTC,CASSLPGTSGSNEQFF
-,TRBJ1-4,TRBV2,TRBD1,TGTGCCAGCAACCCCCAGGGACAGGCTAATGAAAAACTGTTTTTT,CASNPQGQANEKLFF
-,TRBJ1-1,TRBV19,-,TGTGCCAGTAGACCCCCTCTCCGGGGGTACAACACTGAAGCTTTCTTT,CASRPPLRGYNTEAFF
-,TRBJ2-5,TRBV5-1,-,TGCGCCAGCAGCTGGACGCCCAGGGGGGAGGAGACCCAGTACTTC,CASSWTPRGEETQYF
-,TRBJ2-7,TRBV15,-,TGTGCCACCAGCCAAAGGACTACCACCTACGAGCAGTACTTC,CATSQRTTTYEQYF
-,TRBJ2-2,TRBV6-1,TRBD2,TGTGCCAGCAGTGGGAGACTAGCGGGGGAGGGGGGGGAGCTGTTTTTT,CASSGRLAGEGGELFF
-,TRBJ2-7,TRBV6-1,TRBD1,TGTGCCAGCAGTGCCCGGGACAGATACTACGAGCAGTACTTC,CASSARDRYYEQYF
few,TRBJ1-2,TRBV2,-,TGTGCCAGCAGCTCACAGCTATTCTATGGCTACACCTTC,CASSSQLFYGYTF
-,TRBJ2-3,TRBV10-3,-,TGTGCCATCAGTGGCCAGGGTACAGATACGCAGTATTTT,CAISGQGTDTQYF
-,TRBJ2-6,TRBV7-7,-,TGTGCGGCGGCAGGGCCCCTCTCTGGGGCCAACGTCCTGACTTTC,CAAAGPLSGANVLTF
-,TRBJ2-4,TRBV15,TRBD1,TGTGCCACCAGCAGAGCCCTATTGGACAGGGGCAAAAACATTCAGTACTTC,CATSRALLDRGKNIQYF
-,TRBJ2-3,TRBV5-1,-,TGCGCCAGCAGCTTGGAGGCAGGGCGAGATACGCAGTATTTT,CASSLEAGRDTQYF
-,TRBJ2-7,TRBV7-9,TRBD2,TGTGCCAGCAGCGGGGCCCTCCTAGCGGGAGTTCCTACCGAGCAGTACTTC,CASSGALLAGVPTEQYF
-,TRBJ1-4,TRBV6-6,TRBD1,TGTGCCAGCAGAGGGGGCCAAACTGAAAAACTGTTTTTT,CASRGGQTEKLFF
-,TRBJ1-1,TRBV9,-,TGTGCCAGCAGCGTAGGCAGGCTCAACACTGAAGCTTTCTTT,CASSVGRLNTEAFF
few,TRBJ2-5,TRBV4-1,TRBD2,TGCGCCAGCAGCTTACTGGCGGTCTCTAGCGGGGGAACCACCCAGTACTTC,CASSLLAVSSGGTTQYF